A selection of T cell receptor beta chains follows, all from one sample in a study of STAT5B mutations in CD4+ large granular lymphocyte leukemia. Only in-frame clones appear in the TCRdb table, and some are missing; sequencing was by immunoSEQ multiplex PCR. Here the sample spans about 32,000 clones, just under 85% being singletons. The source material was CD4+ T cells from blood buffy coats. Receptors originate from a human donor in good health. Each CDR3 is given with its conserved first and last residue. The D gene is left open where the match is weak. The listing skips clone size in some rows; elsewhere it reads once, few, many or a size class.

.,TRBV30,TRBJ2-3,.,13,CAWSVRASNTQYF,TGTGCCTGGAGTGTAAGGGCTTCGAATACGCAGTATTTT
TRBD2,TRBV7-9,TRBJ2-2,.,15,CASSLGLTNTGELFF,TGTGCCAGCAGCTTGGGACTAACAAACACCGGGGAGCTGTTTTTT
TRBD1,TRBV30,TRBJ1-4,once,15,CAWSEDDRENEKLFF,TGTGCCTGGTCAGAAGACGACAGGGAGAATGAAAAACTGTTTTTT
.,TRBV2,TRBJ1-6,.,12,CASKSGDSPLHF,TGTGCCAGTAAAAGCGGGGATTCACCCCTCCACTTT
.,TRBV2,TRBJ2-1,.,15,CASSARLEAYNEQFF,TGTGCCAGCAGCGCTAGACTAGAGGCTTACAATGAGCAGTTCTTC
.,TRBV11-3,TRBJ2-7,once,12,CASSYYSNEQYF,TGTGCCAGCAGCTACTATAGTAACGAGCAGTACTTC
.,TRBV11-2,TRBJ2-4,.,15,CASSLEAGGRNIQYF,TGTGCCAGCAGCTTAGAGGCCGGTGGCAGAAACATTCAGTACTTC
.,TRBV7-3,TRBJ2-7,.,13,CASSLSGAAKQYF,TGTGCCAGCAGCTTAAGTGGGGCTGCCAAGCAGTACTTC
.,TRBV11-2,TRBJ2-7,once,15,CASSPQGGGSYEQYF,TGTGCCAGCAGCCCCCAGGGGGGCGGGAGCTACGAGCAGTACTTC
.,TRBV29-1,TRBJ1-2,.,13,CSVVNTPNYGYTF,TGCAGCGTTGTAAACACCCCTAACTATGGCTACACCTTC
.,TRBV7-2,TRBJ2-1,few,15,CASSSGSGSYNEQFF,TGTGCCAGCAGCTCCGGTAGCGGTAGCTACAATGAGCAGTTCTTC
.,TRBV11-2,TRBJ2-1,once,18,CASSQNLGLLGSYNEQFF,TGTGCCAGCAGCCAGAACCTGGGACTTCTGGGCTCCTACAATGAGCAGTTCTTC
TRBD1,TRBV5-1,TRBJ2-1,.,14,CASSPLPDRGTQFF,TGCGCCAGCAGCCCCTTACCGGACAGGGGGACGCAGTTCTTC
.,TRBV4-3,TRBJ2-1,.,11,CASSSSGEQFF,TGCGCCAGCAGTTCATCGGGCGAGCAGTTCTTC
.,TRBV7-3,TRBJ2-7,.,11,CASGARYEQYF,TGTGCCAGCGGCGCCAGGTACGAGCAGTACTTC
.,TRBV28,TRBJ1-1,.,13,CASRYPGLPEAFF,TGTGCCAGCCGTTACCCAGGGCTCCCTGAAGCTTTCTTT
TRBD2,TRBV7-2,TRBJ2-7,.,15,CASSFQTSGSYEQYF,TGTGCCAGCAGCTTCCAGACTAGCGGTTCCTACGAGCAGTACTTC
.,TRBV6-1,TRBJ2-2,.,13,CASTSGDTGELFF,TGTGCCAGCACTTCAGGTGACACCGGGGAGCTGTTTTTT
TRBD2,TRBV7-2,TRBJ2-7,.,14,CASSSGTSGIEQYF,TGTGCCAGCAGCTCCGGGACTAGCGGGATTGAGCAGTACTTC
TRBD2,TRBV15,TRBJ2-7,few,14,CATRPLGGTEEQYF,TGTGCCACCAGGCCTCTCGGGGGGACGGAAGAGCAGTACTTC
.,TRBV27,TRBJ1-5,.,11,CASGYNQPQHF,TGTGCCAGCGGTTACAATCAGCCCCAGCATTTT
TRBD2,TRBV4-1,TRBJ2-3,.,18,CASSQVFRRTSGRDTQYF,TGCGCCAGCAGCCAAGTTTTTCGGCGGACTAGCGGGAGGGATACGCAGTATTTT
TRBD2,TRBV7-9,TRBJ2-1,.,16,CASSLGASGRDNEQFF,TGTGCCAGCAGCTTAGGCGCTAGCGGGAGAGACAATGAGCAGTTCTTC
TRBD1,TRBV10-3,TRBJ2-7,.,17,CAISAAPQGARRYEQYF,TGTGCCATCAGTGCGGCCCCACAGGGGGCAAGAAGGTACGAGCAGTACTTC
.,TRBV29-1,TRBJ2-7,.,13,CSVWVGSSYEQYF,TGCAGCGTGTGGGTGGGGAGCTCCTACGAGCAGTACTTC
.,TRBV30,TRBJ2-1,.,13,CAWRANLGNEQFF,TGTGCCTGGAGAGCTAATCTAGGGAATGAGCAGTTCTTC
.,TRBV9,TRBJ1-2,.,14,CASSVSVGNYGYTF,TGTGCCAGCAGCGTAAGCGTGGGAAACTATGGCTACACCTTC
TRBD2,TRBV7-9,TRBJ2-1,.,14,CASSFTSGQHEQFF,TGTGCCAGCAGCTTCACTAGCGGCCAGCATGAGCAGTTCTTC
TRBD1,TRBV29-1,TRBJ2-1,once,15,CSVTGTGGFYNEQFF,TGCAGCGTGACCGGGACAGGGGGTTTCTACAATGAGCAGTTCTTC
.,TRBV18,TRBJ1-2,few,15,CASSPGDSLSYGYTF,TGTGCCAGCTCACCTGGGGACTCGTTGAGCTATGGCTACACCTTC
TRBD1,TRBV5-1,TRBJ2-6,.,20,CASSLIRTGGALSGANVLTF,TGCGCCAGCAGCTTGATTAGGACAGGGGGCGCCCTCTCTGGGGCCAACGTCCTGACTTTC
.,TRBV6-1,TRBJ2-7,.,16,CASSGGEGTRSYEQYF,TGTGCCAGCAGTGGGGGGGAAGGGACCCGGAGCTACGAGCAGTACTTC
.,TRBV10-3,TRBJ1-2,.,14,CAISEQGANYGYTF,TGTGCCATCAGTGAACAGGGTGCTAACTATGGCTACACCTTC
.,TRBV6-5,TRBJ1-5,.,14,CASRQGRLIQPQHF,TGTGCCAGCAGACAAGGCCGATTAATACAGCCCCAGCATTTT
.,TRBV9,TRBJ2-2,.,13,CASSVGITGELFF,TGTGCCAGCAGCGTAGGAATCACCGGGGAGCTGTTTTTT
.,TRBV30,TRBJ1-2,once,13,CAWSGWQGRGYTF,TGTGCCTGGAGTGGATGGCAGGGAAGGGGCTACACCTTC
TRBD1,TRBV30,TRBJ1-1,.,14,CAWSARDRVPEAFF,TGTGCCTGGAGTGCCCGGGACAGGGTACCTGAAGCTTTCTTT
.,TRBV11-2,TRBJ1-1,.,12,CASSLEVTEAFF,TGTGCCAGCAGCTTAGAGGTGACTGAAGCTTTCTTT
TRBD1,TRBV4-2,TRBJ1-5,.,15,CASSQRDSSNQPQHF,TGTGCCAGCAGCCAACGGGACAGCTCAAATCAGCCCCAGCATTTT
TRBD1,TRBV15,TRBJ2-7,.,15,CATSITGGFSYEQYF,TGTGCCACCAGCATAACAGGGGGCTTTTCCTACGAGCAGTACTTC
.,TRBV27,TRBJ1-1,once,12,CASKDPNQEAFF,TGTGCCAGCAAGGACCCAAACCAAGAAGCTTTCTTT
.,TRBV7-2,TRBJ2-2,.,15,CASSLRRVGTGELFF,TGTGCCAGCAGTTTGAGGCGGGTTGGAACCGGGGAGCTGTTTTTT
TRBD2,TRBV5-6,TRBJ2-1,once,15,CASSLAGGPPNEQFF,TGTGCCAGCAGCTTAGCGGGAGGACCTCCAAATGAGCAGTTCTTC
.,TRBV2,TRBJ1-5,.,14,CASSPGWRNQPQHF,TGTGCCAGCAGCCCTGGTTGGCGCAATCAGCCCCAGCATTTT
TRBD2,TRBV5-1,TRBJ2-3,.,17,CASSSPLRESRIDTQYF,TGCGCCAGCAGCTCCCCTCTGCGGGAGTCTCGTATAGATACGCAGTATTTT
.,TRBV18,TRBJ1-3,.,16,CASSPNLRNSGNTIYF,TGTGCCAGCTCACCAAATTTACGGAACTCTGGAAACACCATATATTTT
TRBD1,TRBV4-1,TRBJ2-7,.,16,CASSRPGTGKSYEQYF,TGCGCCAGCAGCCGTCCCGGGACAGGGAAGTCCTACGAGCAGTACTTC
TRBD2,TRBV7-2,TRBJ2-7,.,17,CASSRDAAGGSSYEQYF,TGTGCCAGCAGCCGCGACGCAGCGGGAGGTAGCTCCTACGAGCAGTACTTC
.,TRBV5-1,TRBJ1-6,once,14,CASSLGQLDSPLHF,TGCGCCAGCAGCCTAGGACAGTTGGATTCACCCCTCCACTTT
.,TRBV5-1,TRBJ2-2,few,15,CASSLAGQNTGELFF,TGCGCCAGCAGCTTGGCCGGGCAGAACACCGGGGAGCTGTTTTTT
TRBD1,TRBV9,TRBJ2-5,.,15,CASSALQGGGETQYF,TGTGCCAGCAGCGCCTTACAGGGGGGAGGCGAGACCCAGTACTTC
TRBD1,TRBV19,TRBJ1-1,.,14,CASSRTGLNTEAFF,TGTGCCAGTAGTAGGACAGGGTTGAACACTGAAGCTTTCTTT
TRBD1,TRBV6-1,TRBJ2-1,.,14,CASGDRGRINEQFF,TGTGCCAGTGGGGACAGGGGGCGAATAAATGAGCAGTTCTTC
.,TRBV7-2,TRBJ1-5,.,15,CASSRLQESNQPQHF,TGTGCCAGCAGCCGGTTACAGGAAAGCAATCAGCCCCAGCATTTT
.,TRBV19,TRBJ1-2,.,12,CASSMEERGYTF,TGTGCCAGTAGTATGGAGGAGCGCGGCTACACCTTC
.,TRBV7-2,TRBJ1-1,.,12,CASSYLGLIAFF,TGTGCCAGCAGCTATTTAGGCCTCATAGCTTTCTTT
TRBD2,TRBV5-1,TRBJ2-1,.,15,CASSMAGTRGDEQFF,TGCGCCAGCAGCATGGCCGGGACTAGGGGGGATGAGCAGTTCTTC
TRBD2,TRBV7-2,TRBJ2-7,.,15,CASSLGPLAVNEQYF,TGTGCCAGCAGCTTAGGCCCACTAGCGGTAAACGAGCAGTACTTC
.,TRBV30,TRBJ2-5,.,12,CAWRRAGETQYF,TGTGCCTGGAGGAGGGCAGGGGAGACCCAGTACTTC